Following are 5 T cell receptor beta chains from one sample sequenced in a study of T cell responses to AZD1222 COVID-19 vaccine. Measured with immunoSEQ multiplex PCR; TCRdb has only the in-frame clones, and not every one. This table holds 90,000 to 120,000 clones, just under 90% found once. The sample in question was peripheral blood, obtained on day 0 of AZD1222 vaccination. Source of these receptors: an adult in good health.

This chain uses TRBV5-6 with TRBJ2-7; D is unresolved. Germline CDR1 is SGHDT and CDR2 is YYEEEE. The CDR3 is 13 amino acids. Trimming removed 4 bases from V and 4 bases from J, with 12 bases in between. For the CDR3, the DNA is TGTGCCAGCAGCCGACCGGGTTTTTACGAGCAGTACTTC. Its translation: CASSRPGFYEQYF. The full variable domain, with the rest looked up from reference TRBV5-6 and TRBJ2-7, is DAGVTQSPTHLIKTRGQQVTLRCSPKSGHDTVSWYQQALGQGPQFIFQYYEEEERQRGNFPDRFSGHQFPNYSSELNVNALLLGDSALYLCASSRPGFYEQYFGPGTRLTVT.

The chain has TRBV3-1 (or the pseudogene TRBV3-2) and TRBJ1-5; D is perhaps TRBD1 (6 bases). The CDR3 totals 13 residues. The germline CDR1 and CDR2 sequences are LGHDT and YNNKEL (reference sequence). V was cut by 9 bases and J by 3 bases, with 12 bases left in between. The CDR3 loop is CARWQGPNQPQHF. The CDR3 region has the DNA TGTGCCAGATGGCAGGGGCCCAATCAGCCCCAGCATTTT.

This clone was found once. The rearrangement joins TRBV6-5 to TRBJ1-1; D may be TRBD1 (6 bases). The CDR3 has 15 residues. Looked up from germline, CDR1 is MNHEY and CDR2 is SVGAGI. Trimming left V 6 bases short and J 1 base short, with 15 bases between. CDR3 DNA sequence: TGTGCCAGCAGGCCCCGGGGGGCGACGAACACTGAAGCTTTCTTT. Translation: CASRPRGATNTEAFF.

The chain combines TRBV13 with TRBJ2-7, with a tentative D call TRBD2 (6 bases). Germline V CDR1 and CDR2: PRHDT, FYEKMQ (reference sequence). V dropped 4 bases and J dropped 3 bases, with 13 bases sitting between them. The CDR3 loop spans 14 amino acids. In DNA, the CDR3 is TGTGCCAGCAGCTCTAGCTACGGGGGCTACGAGCAGTACTTC. Translating gives CASSSSYGGYEQYF.

This clone was recorded a few times. The CDR3 protein is CASSPDANYGYTF. CDR3 sequence (DNA): TGCGCCAGCAGCCCGGATGCTAACTATGGCTACACCTTC. The V and J genes are TRBV4-1 and TRBJ1-2; D is undetermined. CDR3 length: 13 amino acids. CDR1 and CDR2 from the germline V gene are MGHRA and YSYEKL. V gave up 4 bases and J gave up 0 bases, with 6 bases separating them.